This is a list of T cell receptor beta chains from one sample in a study of blood T cells in healthy people across ages. TCRdb re-derived calls from the 5' RACE reads in MiXCR, one entry per CDR3 protein. In the table there are about 720,000 distinct CDR3 sequences, around a fifth of which are singletons. Material for sequencing was blood. Receptors were obtained from a man aged 65-85 years in good health. Both conserved end residues are part of each CDR3. The listing skips clone size in some rows; elsewhere it reads once, few, many or a size class.

v_gene: TRBV3-1
len: 15
j_gene: TRBJ1-2
abundance: few
CDR3aa: CASSHGDRPNYGYTF

v_gene: TRBV6-2/TRBV6-3
len: 15
j_gene: TRBJ1-2
abundance: .
CDR3aa: CASSYLGTGTDGYTF

v_gene: TRBV5-1
len: 16
j_gene: TRBJ2-3
abundance: .
CDR3aa: CASSFSSGVTTDTQYF

v_gene: TRBV24-1
len: 16
j_gene: TRBJ2-1
abundance: few
CDR3aa: CATSDRGQGPNNEQFF

v_gene: TRBV5-1
len: 15
j_gene: TRBJ1-1
abundance: .
CDR3aa: CASRAFGRQFQEAFF

v_gene: TRBV29-1
len: 11
j_gene: TRBJ2-3
abundance: few
CDR3aa: CSVAWSDTQYF

v_gene: TRBV27
len: 12
j_gene: TRBJ2-7
abundance: few
CDR3aa: CASSKGLFEQYF

v_gene: TRBV3-1
len: 14
j_gene: TRBJ2-1
abundance: many
CDR3aa: CASRLRGGDNEQFF

v_gene: TRBV5-1
len: 15
j_gene: TRBJ2-3
abundance: few
CDR3aa: CASSLDQINTDTQYF

v_gene: TRBV24-1
len: 16
j_gene: .
abundance: few
CDR3aa: CATSDSNGGGQETQYF

v_gene: TRBV28
len: 11
j_gene: TRBJ1-1
abundance: .
CDR3aa: CASRSLAEAFF

v_gene: TRBV5-1
len: 16
j_gene: TRBJ1-3
abundance: .
CDR3aa: CASSLASGPSGNTIYF

v_gene: TRBV12-3/TRBV12-4
len: 14
j_gene: TRBJ1-2
abundance: few
CDR3aa: CASRQTGGNYGYTF

v_gene: TRBV21-1
len: 14
j_gene: TRBJ1-5
abundance: .
CDR3aa: CASRAGTGEQPQHF

v_gene: TRBV12-3/TRBV12-4
len: 16
j_gene: TRBJ2-7
abundance: .
CDR3aa: CASSKRTSGHSYEQYF

v_gene: TRBV12-3/TRBV12-4
len: 19
j_gene: TRBJ2-3
abundance: .
CDR3aa: CASSRGQIASPRFADTQYF

v_gene: TRBV7-9
len: 15
j_gene: TRBJ2-1
abundance: .
CDR3aa: CASSSTSGTDNEQFF

v_gene: TRBV24-1
len: 18
j_gene: TRBJ2-3
abundance: .
CDR3aa: CATSDPGLAGGPPDTQYF

v_gene: TRBV6-5
len: 14
j_gene: TRBJ1-6
abundance: few
CDR3aa: CASSPQLAGAPLHF

v_gene: TRBV18
len: 13
j_gene: TRBJ2-3
abundance: .
CDR3aa: CASSRSTTDTQYF

v_gene: TRBV20-1
len: 14
j_gene: TRBJ2-4
abundance: few
CDR3aa: CSARVSGVKNIQYF

v_gene: TRBV7-9
len: 14
j_gene: TRBJ1-2
abundance: .
CDR3aa: CASSFAGRDYGYTF

v_gene: TRBV2
len: 14
j_gene: TRBJ1-2
abundance: few
CDR3aa: CASSEAGGNYGYTF

v_gene: TRBV12-3/TRBV12-4
len: 13
j_gene: TRBJ2-3
abundance: .
CDR3aa: CASSLAGGDAQYF

v_gene: TRBV5-1
len: 14
j_gene: TRBJ2-5
abundance: .
CDR3aa: CASSLGTEQEPQYF

v_gene: TRBV4-1
len: 17
j_gene: TRBJ2-1
abundance: few
CDR3aa: CASSQDGGQGVYNEQFF

v_gene: TRBV7-2
len: 16
j_gene: TRBJ1-5
abundance: .
CDR3aa: CASSSGTGTSGRPQHF

v_gene: TRBV5-5
len: 15
j_gene: TRBJ2-5
abundance: few
CDR3aa: CASSLFGTEKETQYF

v_gene: TRBV3-1
len: 14
j_gene: TRBJ1-2
abundance: .
CDR3aa: CASSQDLVVSGYTF

v_gene: TRBV3-1
len: 12
j_gene: TRBJ1-3
abundance: .
CDR3aa: CASSHRTDTIYF

v_gene: TRBV3-1
len: 16
j_gene: .
abundance: few
CDR3aa: CASSQEGVAGGYEQYF

v_gene: TRBV14
len: 19
j_gene: TRBJ2-1
abundance: many
CDR3aa: CASSQVGLYLAGVSNEQFF

v_gene: TRBV7-2
len: 15
j_gene: TRBJ1-3
abundance: few
CDR3aa: CASSPAAGWGNTIYF

v_gene: TRBV7-2
len: 15
j_gene: TRBJ1-5
abundance: few
CDR3aa: CASNLVRGSGQPQHF

v_gene: TRBV7-3
len: 15
j_gene: TRBJ2-5
abundance: .
CDR3aa: CASSLGPSGLETQYF

v_gene: TRBV4-3
len: 17
j_gene: TRBJ2-5
abundance: .
CDR3aa: CASSLVTSGTYQETQYF

v_gene: TRBV29-1
len: 13
j_gene: TRBJ1-2
abundance: few
CDR3aa: CSVETTREHGYTF

v_gene: TRBV7-2
len: 15
j_gene: TRBJ1-2
abundance: many
CDR3aa: CASTLVGTTSYGYTF

v_gene: TRBV29-1
len: 14
j_gene: TRBJ1-2
abundance: few
CDR3aa: CSVGRRGRDYGYTF

v_gene: TRBV6-5
len: 14
j_gene: TRBJ1-2
abundance: few
CDR3aa: CASSYLQTNYGYTF

v_gene: TRBV27
len: 17
j_gene: TRBJ2-4
abundance: few
CDR3aa: CASSSLEGALAKNIQYF

v_gene: TRBV5-5
len: 15
j_gene: .
abundance: once
CDR3aa: CASSEDPGRQREQFF

v_gene: TRBV20-1
len: 14
j_gene: TRBJ2-2
abundance: .
CDR3aa: CSARASGMAGELFF

v_gene: TRBV7-9
len: 14
j_gene: TRBJ1-1
abundance: .
CDR3aa: CASSLETGNTEAFF

v_gene: TRBV7-9
len: 14
j_gene: TRBJ1-1
abundance: .
CDR3aa: CASSPTEVNTEAFF

v_gene: TRBV5-5
len: 14
j_gene: TRBJ1-1
abundance: .
CDR3aa: CASSLGNENTEAFF

v_gene: TRBV7-2
len: 14
j_gene: TRBJ1-2
abundance: .
CDR3aa: CASSLAPANYGYTF

v_gene: TRBV6-5
len: 14
j_gene: TRBJ1-4
abundance: many
CDR3aa: CASSYGGRNEKLFF

v_gene: TRBV20-1
len: 12
j_gene: TRBJ1-1
abundance: .
CDR3aa: CSARGTGVGAFF

v_gene: TRBV21-1
len: 14
j_gene: TRBJ1-2
abundance: .
CDR3aa: CASSSWDSIYGYTF

v_gene: TRBV20-1
len: 14
j_gene: TRBJ2-5
abundance: .
CDR3aa: CSARPTGGEKTQYF